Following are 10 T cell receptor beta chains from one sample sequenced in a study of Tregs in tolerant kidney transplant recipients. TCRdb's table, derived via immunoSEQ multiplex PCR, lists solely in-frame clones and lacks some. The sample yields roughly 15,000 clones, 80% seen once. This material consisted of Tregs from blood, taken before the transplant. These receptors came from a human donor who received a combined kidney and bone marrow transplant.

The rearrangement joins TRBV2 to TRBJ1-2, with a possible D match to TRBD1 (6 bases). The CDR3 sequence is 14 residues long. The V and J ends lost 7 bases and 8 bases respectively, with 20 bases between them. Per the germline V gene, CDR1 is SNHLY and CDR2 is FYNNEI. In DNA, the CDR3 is TGTGCCAGCATCCCTCAGGGGCAGGGTGGGGGCTACACCTTC. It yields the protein CASIPQGQGGGYTF.

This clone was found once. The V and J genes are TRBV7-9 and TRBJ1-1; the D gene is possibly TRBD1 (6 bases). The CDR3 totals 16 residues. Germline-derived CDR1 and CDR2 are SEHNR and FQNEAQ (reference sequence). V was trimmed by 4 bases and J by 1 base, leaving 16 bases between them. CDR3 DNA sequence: TGTGCCAGCAGCTCCCTAGGGGGGGTACGGAACACTGAAGCTTTCTTT. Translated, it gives CASSSLGGVRNTEAFF.

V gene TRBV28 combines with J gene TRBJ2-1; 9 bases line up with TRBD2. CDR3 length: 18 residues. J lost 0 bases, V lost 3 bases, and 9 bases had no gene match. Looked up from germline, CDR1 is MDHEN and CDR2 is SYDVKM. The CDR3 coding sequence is TGTGCCAGCAGTTTGCCGGGGAGCGGGAGGCGCTCCTACAATGAGCAGTTCTTC. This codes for CASSLPGSGRRSYNEQFF. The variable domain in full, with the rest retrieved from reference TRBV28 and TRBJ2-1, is DVKVTQSSRYLVKRTGEKVFLECVQDMDHENMFWYRQDPGLGLRLIYFSYDVKMKEKGDIPEGYSVSREKKERFSLILESASTNQTSMYLCASSLPGSGRRSYNEQFFGPGTRLTVL.

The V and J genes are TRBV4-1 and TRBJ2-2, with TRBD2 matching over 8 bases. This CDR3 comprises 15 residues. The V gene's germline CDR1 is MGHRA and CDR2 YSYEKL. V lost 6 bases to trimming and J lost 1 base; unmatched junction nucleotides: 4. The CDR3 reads CASRFAGGNTGELFF. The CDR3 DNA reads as TGCGCCAGCAGGTTTGCGGGGGGGAACACCGGGGAGCTGTTTTTT.

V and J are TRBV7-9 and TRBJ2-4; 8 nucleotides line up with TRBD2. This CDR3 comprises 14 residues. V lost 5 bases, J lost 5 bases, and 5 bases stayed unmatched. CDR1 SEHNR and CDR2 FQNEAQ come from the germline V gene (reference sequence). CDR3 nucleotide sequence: TGTGCCAGCAGCACAGCGGGGGCTCAAAACATTCAGTACTTC. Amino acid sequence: CASSTAGAQNIQYF.

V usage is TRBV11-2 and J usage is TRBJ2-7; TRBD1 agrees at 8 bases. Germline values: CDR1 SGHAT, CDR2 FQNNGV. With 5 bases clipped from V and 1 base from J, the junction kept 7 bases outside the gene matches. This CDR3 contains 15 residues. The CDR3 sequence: CASSPDRVQSYEQYF. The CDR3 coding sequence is TGTGCCAGCAGCCCGGACAGGGTCCAATCCTACGAGCAGTACTTC.

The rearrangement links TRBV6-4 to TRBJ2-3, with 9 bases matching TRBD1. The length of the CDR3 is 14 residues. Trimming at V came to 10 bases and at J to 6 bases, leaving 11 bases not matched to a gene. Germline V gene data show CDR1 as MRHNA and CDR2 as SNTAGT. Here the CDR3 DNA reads TGTGCCACGTTACAGGGGGCGGACTGGGATACGCAGTATTTT. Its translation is CATLQGADWDTQYF.

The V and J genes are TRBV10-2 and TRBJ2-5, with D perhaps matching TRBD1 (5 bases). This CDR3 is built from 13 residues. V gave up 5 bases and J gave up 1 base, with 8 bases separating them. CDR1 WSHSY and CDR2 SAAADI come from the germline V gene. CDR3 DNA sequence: TGCGCCAGCAGTCAGCAGGGCCAAGAGACCCAGTACTTC. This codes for CASSQQGQETQYF.

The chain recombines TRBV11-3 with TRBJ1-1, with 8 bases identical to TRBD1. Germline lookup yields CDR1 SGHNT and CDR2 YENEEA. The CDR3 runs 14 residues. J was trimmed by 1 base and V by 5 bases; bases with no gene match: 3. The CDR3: CASSEQGGNTEAFF. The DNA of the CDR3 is TGTGCCAGCAGCGAACAGGGGGGGAACACTGAAGCTTTCTTT.

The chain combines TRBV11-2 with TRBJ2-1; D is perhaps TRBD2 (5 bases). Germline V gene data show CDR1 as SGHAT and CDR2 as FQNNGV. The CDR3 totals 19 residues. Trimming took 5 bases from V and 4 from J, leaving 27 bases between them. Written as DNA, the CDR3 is TGTGCCAGCAGCCCCAGACGGGGTCAAACTTGGGCCCCTTACAATGAGCAGTTCTTC. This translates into CASSPRRGQTWAPYNEQFF.